A single sample gave rise to the 19 T cell receptor beta chains below, sequenced in a study of molecular identifiers for immune sequencing clone quantification. From the PCR reads, TCRdb called clonotypes with MiXCR, one entry per CDR3 protein. The table has 45,000 to 60,000 distinct CDR3 sequences, approximately 40% seen once; the top ten hold 3% to 4%. Sequenced input: naive CD8+ T cells from blood, with Jurkat cell RNA spiked in. The subset was: FACS-sorted CD8+CD4-CCR7+CD45RA+ naive T cells. The receptor source for this set is a human donor in good health. Some libraries in this study had Jurkat cell RNA spiked in.

This chain connects TRBV12-3 or TRBV12-4 to TRBJ2-3; D unresolved. The germline V and J ends were trimmed by 2 bases and 1 base, with 10 bases remaining between them. The CDR3 contains 15 residues. The CDR3 region is CASSLLSSGTDTQYF. The CDR3, as DNA: TGTGCCAGCAGTTTACTGTCAAGCGGCACAGATACGCAGTATTTT.

With respect to this clonotype: This may be a read error, as it is one base from a much larger clone. The V gene is TRBV19, the J gene TRBJ2-3; 11 bases fit TRBD1. From germline, CDR1 is LNHDA and CDR2 SQIVND (reference sequence). CDR3 size: 17 residues. The V and J ends lost 4 bases and 2 bases, in that order; junction bases with no gene match: 8. The CDR3 region is CASSKDGTGGLTDTQYF. The CDR3 DNA is TGTGCCAGTAGTAAAGATGGGACAGGGGGTCTCACAGATACGCAGTATTTT. Drawing the rest from reference TRBV19 and TRBJ2-3, the complete variable domain is DGGITQSPKYLFRKEGQNVTLSCEQNLNHDAMYWYRQDPGQGLRLIYYSQIVNDFQKGDIAEGYSVSREKKESFPLTVTSAQKNPTAFYLCASSKDGTGGLTDTQYFGPGTRLTVL.

This chain uses TRBV4-3 with TRBJ2-2; 8 bases line up with TRBD2. V was pared by 0 bases and J by 7 bases, with 13 bases of the junction left unmatched. The CDR3 has 18 amino acids. Germline loops: CDR1 LGHNA, CDR2 YSLEER. CDR3 sequence: CASSQDMVAGRVGGELFF. The CDR3 DNA reads TGCGCCAGCAGCCAAGATATGGTAGCGGGACGGGTAGGCGGGGAGCTGTTTTTT.

The chain carries TRBV2 and TRBJ2-7; D remains ambiguous. V lost 7 bases and J 2 bases, leaving 15 bases between the germline ends. The CDR3 consists of 14 residues. The germline V gene has CDR1 SNHLY and CDR2 FYNNEI. In DNA, the CDR3 is TGTGCCAGCACACCCCCGGAGCAGGCCTACGAGCAGTACTTC. Amino acids: CASTPPEQAYEQYF.

The chain joins TRBV7-8 to TRBJ2-5; D tentatively reads TRBD1 or TRBD2 (6 bases each). CDR1 and CDR2 from the germline V gene are SGHVS and FQNEAQ. This CDR3 is built from 15 residues. V was clipped by 4 bases and J by 4 bases, with 16 bases between them. CDR3 region: CASSSPMGGAETQYF. CDR3 nucleotides: TGTGCCAGCAGCTCCCCCATGGGGGGCGCAGAGACCCAGTACTTC. Supplemented by reference TRBV7-8 and TRBJ2-5, the full variable domain reads GAGVSQSPRYKVAKRGQDVALRCDPISGHVSLFWYQQALGQGPEFLTYFQNEAQLDKSGLPSDRFFAERPEGSVSTLKIQRTQQEDSAVYLCASSSPMGGAETQYFGPGTRLLVL.

This clonotype has just a few counts. V and J are TRBV5-6 and TRBJ1-1; D remains unclear. CDR3 length equals 11 residues. CDR1 is SGHDT and CDR2 is YYEEEE in the germline V gene. Deletions cut 6 bases from V and 11 bases from J, with 14 bases between. The DNA for the CDR3 is TGTGCCAGCACGCGTAAGGGAGAGGCTTTCTTT. Translated, it gives CASTRKGEAFF.

About this clonotype: This may arise from a read error, as a much more abundant clone is one base away. The chain joins TRBV29-1 to TRBJ2-2, with 9 bases fitting TRBD2. CDR1 and CDR2 (germline): SQVTM, ANQGSEA. The CDR3 sequence is 16 residues long. CDR3 residues: CSVEDPRLAGSGELIF. The CDR3 bases are TGCAGCGTTGAAGATCCTAGGCTAGCGGGGAGCGGGGAGCTGATTTTT.

The chain carries TRBV28 and TRBJ1-2, with a tentative D call TRBD1 (5 bases). CDR3 length equals 16 residues. CDR1 MDHEN and CDR2 SYDVKM come from the germline V gene. The V and J ends lost 5 bases and 2 bases respectively, with 18 bases between them. The CDR3 sequence: CASSGYGRATNYGYTF. The CDR3, as DNA: TGTGCCAGCAGTGGTTACGGCAGGGCCACCAACTATGGCTACACCTTC.

This clonotype showed up just a few times. The chain couples TRBV13 to TRBJ2-5; the match to TRBD2 covers 8 bases. Germline V CDR1 and CDR2: PRHDT, FYEKMQ (reference sequence). J gave up 3 bases and V 5 bases, and 8 bases lay outside the gene matches. This CDR3 comprises 15 residues. CDR3 residues: CASSTPSGWKETQYF. The CDR3 region has the DNA TGTGCCAGCAGCACGCCTAGCGGGTGGAAAGAGACCCAGTACTTC. Based on the CDR3 plus reference TRBV13 and TRBJ2-5, the full variable domain is AAGVIQSPRHLIKEKRETATLKCYPIPRHDTVYWYQQGPGQDPQFLISFYEKMQSDKGSIPDRFSAQQFSDYHSELNMSSLELGDSALYFCASSTPSGWKETQYFGPGTRLLVL.

Written as DNA, the CDR3 is TGTGCCAGCAGCTTGGGGTCAGGGGTGAGTCAGCCCCAGCATTTT. Translating gives CASSLGSGVSQPQHF. The chain is built from TRBV5-6 and TRBJ1-5; the D gene is possibly TRBD1 (6 bases). The CDR3 sequence is 15 residues long. Trimming shortened V by 0 bases and J by 6 bases, and 13 bases separated the two germline ends. Germline lookup yields CDR1 SGHDT and CDR2 YYEEEE.

Only one count was recorded for this clonotype. This rearrangement joins TRBV21-1 to TRBJ2-1. TRBV21-1 is a documented pseudogene. This CDR3 region has 16 residues. The CDR3 reads CASSNWAQNSYNEQFF. CDR3 coding DNA: TGTGCCAGCAGCAATTGGGCTCAAAACTCCTACAATGAGCAGTTCTTC.

Only one count was recorded for this clonotype. Germline is not matched at one junction end, which may reflect a read error. The rearrangement uses TRBV28 and TRBJ2-1, with TRBD1 matching 8 bases. CDR1 and CDR2 (germline): MDHEN, SYDVKM. This CDR3 contains 15 residues. The CDR3 sequence is CASSLGTGPYNAQFF. In nucleotides, the CDR3 is TGTGCCAGCAGTTTAGGGACAGGCCCCTACAATGCGCAGTTCTTC.

As for this clonotype: A much larger clone differs from this one at a single base, so this may be a read error. The CDR3 protein is CASCVGADTQYF. In DNA form, the CDR3 reads TGTGCCAGCTGCGTGGGGGCAGATACGCAGTATTTT. The chain carries TRBV7-9 and TRBJ2-3; D tentatively fits TRBD1 or TRBD2 (5 bases each). Germline CDR1 is SEHNR and CDR2 is FQNEAQ (reference sequence). CDR3 length: 12 residues. Trimming stripped 8 bases from V and 4 bases from J, with 10 bases between.

This clonotype was detected ten times or more. The chain couples TRBV5-6 to TRBJ2-7; the D gene is possibly TRBD1 (5 bases). Germline V lookup: CDR1 SGHDT, CDR2 YYEEEE. With 5 bases removed from V and 0 bases from J, the gap between germline ends came to 15 bases. The CDR3 contains 15 residues. The CDR3 bases are TGTGCCAGCAGTTATCAGGGCCTACTCTCCTACGAGCAGTACTTC. It is translated as CASSYQGLLSYEQYF.

The chain has TRBV20-1 and TRBJ2-5; D might be TRBD2 (5 bases). The V gene lost 1 base and the J gene lost 5 bases, with 11 bases spanning the gap. The length of the CDR3 is 13 residues. Germline lookup yields CDR1 DFQATT and CDR2 SNEGSKA (reference sequence). The CDR3 loop is CSARGESGETQYF. CDR3 DNA: TGCAGTGCTAGAGGGGAGTCGGGGGAGACCCAGTACTTC.

This clonotype has more than one count but fewer than ten. The CDR3 sequence: CAISESFGPFSEQYF. The CDR3 DNA follows: TGTGCCATCAGTGAGTCGTTCGGACCCTTCTCCGAGCAGTACTTC. This chain joins TRBV10-3 and TRBJ2-7, with D unclear. The length of the CDR3 is 15 residues. CDR1 ENHRY and CDR2 SYGVKD come from the germline V gene. Trimming shortened V by 0 bases and J by 6 bases, and 15 bases separated the two germline ends.

This clonotype was recorded a few times. The rearrangement links TRBV5-4 to TRBJ2-1; D is uncertain. CDR1 is SGHNT and CDR2 is YYREEE in the germline V gene (reference sequence). This CDR3 spans 13 amino acids. V lost 2 bases to trimming and J lost 6 bases, with 9 bases between them. The CDR3 DNA sequence: TGTGCCAGCAGCTTAACGCCCACCAATGAGCAGTTCTTC. Its protein product is CASSLTPTNEQFF.

The gene calls are TRBV7-2 and TRBJ2-3; no clear D gene. Trimming pared 2 bases from V and 2 bases from J, leaving 11 bases between. CDR3 length: 15 amino acids. Germline lookup yields CDR1 SGHTA and CDR2 FQGNSA. This CDR3 is CASSLYWSYTDTQYF. The CDR3 coding sequence is TGTGCCAGCAGCTTATACTGGTCGTACACAGATACGCAGTATTTT.

This clonotype occurred a few times. This may be a read error, as it is one base from a much larger clone. The V gene is TRBV2, the J gene TRBJ2-3, with no clear D. This CDR3 is 15 amino acids long. Germline loops: CDR1 SNHLY, CDR2 FYNNEI. The CDR3 is CAGSENWDSTDTQYF. The CDR3 DNA reads TGTGCCGGCAGTGAAAACTGGGATAGCACAGATACGCAGTATTTT.